A few counts support the clone carrying this T cell receptor beta chain. What it recognizes is unknown. Germline V gives CDR1 SGHVS, CDR2 FQNEAQ. The CDR3 runs to 14 residues. This entry is derived from a study of blood T cells in healthy people across ages. Findings and caveats of the study: With unsorted PBMCs, a conclusive comparison of naive versus antigen-experienced cells was not possible.

For the second PCR, which ran for roughly 6 to 11 cycles, a sample-barcoded 5' primer and a J-beta primer mix were used. TCRdb called the 5' RACE reads again in MiXCR, with one record for every CDR3 protein. The repertoire has nearly 800,000 distinct CDR3 sequences, around a quarter of them found once; the top ten carry approximately 4%. The sample was also reused in another study, on T cells of mothers and their children.

The specimen was blood. The clonotype comes from a boy aged 5 to 17 in good health. This chain joins TRBV7-8 and TRBJ2-1, with 10 bases identical to TRBD1. The assigned J gene may be wrong: the sequence end matches TRBJ2-7 better. In DNA form, the CDR3 reads TGTGCCAGCAGCCAGGGACAGGGGTACTACGAGCAGTACTTC. Its translation is CASSQGQGYYEQYF.